This T cell receptor beta chain was documented in a study of read filtering for tumor transcriptome and immune sequencing. Study summary: R-ISS stage counts were eight or nine for I, about 15 for II, about seven for III. IR-seq gave about 3.5 to 11 million TCR reads per sample; RNA-seq gave roughly 80 to 1,400.

J gave up 0 bases and V 4 bases, and 2 bases lay outside the gene matches. This CDR3 is 15 amino acids long. In this sample, this clonotype turned up many times. Its antigen is not known. With only one base between it and a far larger clone, this is likely a read error. The library was built from approximately 400 ng RNA with molecular barcoded adaptors for alpha/delta and beta/gamma chains. TCRdb re-called the reads with MiXCR, one entry per CDR3 protein. The sample shows 20,000 to 30,000 distinct CDR3 sequences, 20% to 25% of them seen only once. Study-wide findings and caveats: RNA-seq captured clonotypes less deeply and reliably than IR-seq.

The origin of this receptor is a donor over 35 with multiple myeloma. This chain connects TRBV12-3 or TRBV12-4 to TRBJ2-2; TRBD1 aligns across 7 bases. Sequenced input: a population of CD138-negative cells sorted from bone marrow. CDR3 amino acids: CASSSGTANTGELFF. DNA for the CDR3: TGTGCCAGCAGTTCCGGGACAGCGAACACCGGGGAGCTGTTTTTT.